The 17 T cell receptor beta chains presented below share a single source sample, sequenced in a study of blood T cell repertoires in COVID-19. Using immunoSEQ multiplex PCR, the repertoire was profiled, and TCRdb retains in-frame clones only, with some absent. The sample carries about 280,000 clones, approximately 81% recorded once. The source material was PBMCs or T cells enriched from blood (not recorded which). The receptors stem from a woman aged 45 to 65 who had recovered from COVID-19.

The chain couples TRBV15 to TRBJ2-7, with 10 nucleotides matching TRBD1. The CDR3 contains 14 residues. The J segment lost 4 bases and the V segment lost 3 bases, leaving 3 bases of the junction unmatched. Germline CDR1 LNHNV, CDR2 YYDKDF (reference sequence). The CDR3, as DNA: TGTGCCACCAGCAGGGGACAGGGGATATACGAGCAGTACTTC. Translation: CATSRGQGIYEQYF.

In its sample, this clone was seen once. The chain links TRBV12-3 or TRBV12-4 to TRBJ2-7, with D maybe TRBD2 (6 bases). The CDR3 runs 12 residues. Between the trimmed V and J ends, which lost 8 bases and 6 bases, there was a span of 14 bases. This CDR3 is CASGAVGGEQYF. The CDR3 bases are TGTGCCAGCGGGGCGGTGGGGGGCGAGCAGTACTTC.

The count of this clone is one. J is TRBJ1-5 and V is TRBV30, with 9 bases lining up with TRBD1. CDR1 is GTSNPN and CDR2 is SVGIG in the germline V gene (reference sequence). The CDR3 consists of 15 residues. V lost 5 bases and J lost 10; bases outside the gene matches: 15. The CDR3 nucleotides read TGTGCCTGGGCCTTCGGACAGGGGCAGGGAGATCCCCAGCATTTT. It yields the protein CAWAFGQGQGDPQHF.

In DNA form, the CDR3 reads TGTGCCAGCAGCGTAACGACACAGGCCAACTTTGCTGAAGCTTTCTTT. Translated: CASSVTTQANFAEAFF. V and J are TRBV9 and TRBJ1-1; D possibly corresponds to TRBD1 (5 bases). Deletions cut 1 base from V and 6 bases from J, with 19 bases between. Germline-derived CDR1 and CDR2 are SGDLS and YYNGEE. This CDR3 spans 16 amino acids.

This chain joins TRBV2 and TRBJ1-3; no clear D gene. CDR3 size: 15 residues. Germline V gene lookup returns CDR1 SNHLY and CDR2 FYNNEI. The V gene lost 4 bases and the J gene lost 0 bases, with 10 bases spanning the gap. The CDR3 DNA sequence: TGTGCCAGCAGTGTACAGATCCTCTCTGGAAACACCATATATTTT. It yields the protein CASSVQILSGNTIYF.

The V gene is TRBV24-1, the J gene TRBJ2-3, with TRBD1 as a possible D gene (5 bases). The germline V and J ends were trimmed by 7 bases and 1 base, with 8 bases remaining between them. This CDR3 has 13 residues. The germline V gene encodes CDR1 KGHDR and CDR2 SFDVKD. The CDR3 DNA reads TGTGCCACCAGACCGACAGGCACAGATACGCAGTATTTT. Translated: CATRPTGTDTQYF.

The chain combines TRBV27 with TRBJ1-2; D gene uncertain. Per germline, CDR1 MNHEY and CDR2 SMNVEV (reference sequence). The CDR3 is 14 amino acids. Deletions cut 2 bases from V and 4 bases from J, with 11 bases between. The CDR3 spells CASSLEGGSYGYTF. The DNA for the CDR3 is TGTGCCAGCAGTTTAGAGGGTGGCAGCTATGGCTACACCTTC.

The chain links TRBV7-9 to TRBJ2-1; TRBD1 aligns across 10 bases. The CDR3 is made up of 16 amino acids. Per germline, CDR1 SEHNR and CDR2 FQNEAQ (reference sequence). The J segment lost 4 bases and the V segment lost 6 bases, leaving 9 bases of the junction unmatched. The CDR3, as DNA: TGTGCCAGCAGGTCGGGACCGGGACAGGGGTACAATGAGCAGTTCTTC. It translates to CASRSGPGQGYNEQFF.

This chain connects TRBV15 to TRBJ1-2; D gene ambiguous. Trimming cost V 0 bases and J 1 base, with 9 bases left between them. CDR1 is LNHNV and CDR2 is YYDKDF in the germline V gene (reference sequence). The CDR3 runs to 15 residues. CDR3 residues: CATSRDSGSNYGYTF. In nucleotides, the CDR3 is TGTGCCACCAGCAGAGATAGCGGCAGTAACTATGGCTACACCTTC.

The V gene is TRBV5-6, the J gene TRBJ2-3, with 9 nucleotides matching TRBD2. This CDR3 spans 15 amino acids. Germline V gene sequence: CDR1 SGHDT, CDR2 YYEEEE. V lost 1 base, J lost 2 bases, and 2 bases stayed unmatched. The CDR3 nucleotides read TGTGCCAGCAGCTTGATAGCGGGGGTCACAGATACGCAGTATTTT. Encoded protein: CASSLIAGVTDTQYF.

The CDR3, as DNA: TGTGCCAGCAGCGCCGCAGGAACAAATGACAATCAGCCCCAGCATTTT. It is translated as CASSAAGTNDNQPQHF. This chain uses TRBV28 with TRBJ1-5; no reliable D call. The CDR3 contains 16 residues. Looked up from germline, CDR1 is MDHEN and CDR2 is SYDVKM. Deletions cut 6 bases from V and 3 bases from J, with 18 bases between.

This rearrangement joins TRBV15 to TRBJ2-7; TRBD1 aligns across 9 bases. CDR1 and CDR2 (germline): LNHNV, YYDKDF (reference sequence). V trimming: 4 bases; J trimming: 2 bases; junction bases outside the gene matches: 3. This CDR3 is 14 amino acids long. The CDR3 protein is CATSKDRGPYEQYF. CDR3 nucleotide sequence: TGTGCCACCAGCAAGGACAGGGGACCCTACGAGCAGTACTTC.

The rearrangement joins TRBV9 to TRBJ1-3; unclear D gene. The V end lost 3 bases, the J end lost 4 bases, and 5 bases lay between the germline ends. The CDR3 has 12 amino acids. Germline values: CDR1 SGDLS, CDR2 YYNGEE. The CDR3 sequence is CASSGQGNTIYF. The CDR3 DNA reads TGTGCCAGCAGCGGTCAGGGAAACACCATATATTTT.

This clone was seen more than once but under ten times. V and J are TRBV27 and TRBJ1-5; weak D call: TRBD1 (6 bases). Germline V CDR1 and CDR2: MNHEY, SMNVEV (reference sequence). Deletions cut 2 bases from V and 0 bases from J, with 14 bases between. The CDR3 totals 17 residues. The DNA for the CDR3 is TGTGCCAGCAGTTTACTCGGACAGACCCATAGCAATCAGCCCCAGCATTTT. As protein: CASSLLGQTHSNQPQHF.

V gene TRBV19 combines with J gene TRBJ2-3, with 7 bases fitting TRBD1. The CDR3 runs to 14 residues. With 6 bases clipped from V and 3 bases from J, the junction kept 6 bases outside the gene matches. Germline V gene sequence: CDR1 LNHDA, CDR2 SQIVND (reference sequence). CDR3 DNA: TGTGCCAGTAGACAGGGGATGGGAACAGATACGCAGTATTTT. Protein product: CASRQGMGTDTQYF.

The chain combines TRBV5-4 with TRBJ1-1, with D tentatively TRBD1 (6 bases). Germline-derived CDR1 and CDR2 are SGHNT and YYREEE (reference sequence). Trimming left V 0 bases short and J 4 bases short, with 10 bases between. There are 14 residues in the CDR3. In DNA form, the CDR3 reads TGTGCCAGCAGCTTGGCCACAGGGATCACTGAAGCTTTCTTT. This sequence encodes CASSLATGITEAFF.

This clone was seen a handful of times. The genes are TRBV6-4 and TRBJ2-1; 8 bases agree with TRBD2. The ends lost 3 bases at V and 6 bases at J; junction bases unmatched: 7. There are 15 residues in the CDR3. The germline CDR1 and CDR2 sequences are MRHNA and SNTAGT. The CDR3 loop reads CASSELAGTSNEQFF. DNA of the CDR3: TGTGCCAGCAGTGAGTTAGCCGGGACTAGCAATGAGCAGTTCTTC.